This passage covers 20 T cell receptor beta chains from one sample sequenced in a study of regulatory T cells in long-lasting Graves disease. The time point: persistent/refractory GD, antithyroid drugs over 5 years with positive TRAb. PBMC-extracted RNA yielded the TCR library. Researchers made TCR beta libraries by using iRepertoire HTBI primers and running Arm-PCR on CDR3 regions. MiXCR, run by TCRdb on the multiplex PCR reads, gives a single entry per CDR3 protein. The repertoire holds around 400,000 distinct CDR3 sequences, with about 25% as singletons. This specimen consisted of peripheral blood mononuclear cells (PBMCs), obtained when the disease was refractory, from a patient treated with antithyroid drugs. The source of these receptors is a female donor with Graves disease.

In regard to this clonotype: One end of the junction varies from germline; a read error may be responsible. V is TRBV12-5 and J is TRBJ1-5; possible D gene TRBD1, 5 bases. The length of the CDR3 is 13 residues. CDR1 and CDR2 from the germline V gene are LGHNT and FRNRAP. The CDR3 protein is CVSGLGADQPQHF. The CDR3, as DNA: TGTGTTAGTGGCCTTGGGGCCGATCAGCCCCAGCATTTT.

This clonotype was seen only a few times. The J gene is TRBJ1-1, the V gene TRBV12-3 or TRBV12-4; D not certain. CDR3 length equals 11 residues. V was clipped by 3 bases and J by 10 bases, with 9 bases between them. The CDR3 region has the DNA TGTGCCAGCAGTTTTTCGCGCGGAGCTTTCTTT. Amino acid sequence: CASSFSRGAFF.

The chain uses TRBV6-2 or TRBV6-3 and TRBJ1-6; 7 bases map to TRBD1. The CDR3 has 18 residues. V shed 4 bases and J 10 bases; nucleotides not matched to a gene: 19. The germline V gene encodes CDR1 MNHEY and CDR2 SVGEGT. The CDR3 sequence is CASSSRGGVTSSESPLHF. CDR3 sequence (DNA): TGTGCCAGCAGTTCCCGAGGGGGCGTGACTTCATCTGAGTCACCCCTCCACTTT.

The chain links TRBV7-6 to TRBJ1-6; D call uncertain. V gave up 1 base and J gave up 7 bases, with 8 bases separating them. The CDR3 extends over 14 amino acids. The germline V gene encodes CDR1 SGHVS and CDR2 FNYEAQ. Here the CDR3 reads CASSLEDPNSPLHF. The CDR3 DNA is TGTGCCAGCAGCTTAGAGGACCCGAATTCACCCCTCCACTTT.

This clonotype was seen at least ten times. The chain uses TRBV10-3 and TRBJ1-2, with TRBD1 matching over 8 bases. CDR3 size: 13 residues. Unmatched junction bases numbered 5, after V lost 7 bases and J lost 4 bases. CDR1 and CDR2 (germline): ENHRY, SYGVKD. CDR3 residues: CAINQDRAYGYTF. Here the CDR3 DNA reads TGTGCCATCAACCAGGACAGGGCCTATGGCTACACCTTC.

The table lists this clonotype with a count of one. At one end, the junction sequence differs from germline, possibly due to a read error. The chain couples TRBV28 to TRBJ1-1; D uncertain. The CDR3 runs 12 residues. Germline CDR1 and CDR2: MDHEN and SYDVKM. The CDR3: CTSSLTNTEAFF. The CDR3 DNA reads as TGTACCAGCAGTTTAACGAACACTGAAGCTTTCTTT. The whole variable domain, filled in from reference TRBV28 and TRBJ1-1, reads DVKVTQSSRYLVKRTGEKVFLECVQDMDHENMFWYRQDPGLGLRLIYFSYDVKMKEKGDIPEGYSVSREKKERFSLILESASTNQTSMYLCTSSLTNTEAFFGQGTRLTVV.

The V and J genes are TRBV12-3 or TRBV12-4 and TRBJ2-2; tentatively, D is TRBD1 (5 bases). The length of the CDR3 is 13 residues. Trimming shortened V by 3 bases and J by 4 bases, and 6 bases separated the two germline ends. This CDR3 is CASSFGATGELFF. The CDR3 DNA follows: TGTGCCAGCAGTTTTGGGGCCACCGGGGAGCTGTTTTTT.

This clonotype showed up just a few times. The chain is built from TRBV12-3 or TRBV12-4 and TRBJ2-1; TRBD1 might be the D (5 bases). The CDR3 length is 14 residues. V dropped 3 bases and J dropped 6 bases, with 12 bases sitting between them. The CDR3 region is CASSFRAGLNEQFF. The CDR3, as DNA: TGTGCCAGCAGTTTTAGGGCAGGGCTCAATGAGCAGTTCTTC.

This clonotype occurred many times. The chain employs TRBV7-2 and TRBJ1-4, with unresolved D. This CDR3 region has 13 residues. V lost 8 bases to trimming and J lost 0 bases, with 7 bases between them. In germline, CDR1 is SGHTA, CDR2 FQGNSA. CDR3 nucleotide sequence: TGTGCCAGCGGACGCGCAACTAATGAAAAACTGTTTTTT. It codes for CASGRATNEKLFF.

This clonotype was detected many times. The V gene is TRBV6-1, the J gene TRBJ2-2; D is undetermined. CDR3 length: 14 amino acids. V was shortened by 6 bases and J by 2 bases, with 10 bases between the two germline ends. Germline-derived CDR1 and CDR2 are MNHNS and SASEGT. Written as DNA, the CDR3 is TGTGCCAGCAGCTATGGACCCAACACCGGGGAGCTGTTTTTT. Its protein is CASSYGPNTGELFF.

This clonotype was counted a few times. This chain joins TRBV28 and TRBJ2-6, with TRBD1 matching 7 bases. The CDR3 contains 18 residues. V lost 7 bases to trimming and J lost 0 bases; unmatched junction nucleotides: 12. Germline V lookup: CDR1 MDHEN, CDR2 SYDVKM. The CDR3 protein is CASNPIDRAYSGANVLTF. The CDR3 region has the DNA TGTGCCAGCAACCCAATCGACAGGGCCTACTCTGGGGCCAACGTCCTGACTTTC.

The chain carries TRBV5-4 and TRBJ1-2; D remains unclear. V was pared by 0 bases and J by 4 bases, with 7 bases between. This CDR3 has 13 residues. Germline V gives CDR1 SGHNT, CDR2 YYREEE (reference sequence). CDR3 bases: TGTGCCAGCAGCTTGGTTGGTTTCTATGGCTACACCTTC. This encodes CASSLVGFYGYTF. The variable domain in full, with the rest retrieved from reference TRBV5-4 and TRBJ1-2, is ETGVTQSPTHLIKTRGQQVTLRCSSQSGHNTVSWYQQALGQGPQFIFQYYREEENGRGNFPPRFSGLQFPNYSSELNVNALELDDSALYLCASSLVGFYGYTFGSGTRLTVV.

This clonotype was counted at least ten times. The gene calls are TRBV19 and TRBJ1-1; D might be TRBD1 (5 bases). The CDR3 length is 15 residues. Germline CDR1 reads LNHDA; CDR2 reads SQIVND (reference sequence). Trimming left V 0 bases short and J 1 base short, with 9 bases between. The CDR3 protein is CASSIDGGANTEAFF. CDR3 bases: TGTGCCAGTAGTATAGATGGAGGGGCGAACACTGAAGCTTTCTTT.

This clonotype was observed a few times. J is TRBJ2-7 and V is TRBV19; D might be TRBD2 (7 bases). The ends were cut back, 5 bases at V and 5 bases at J, with 13 bases in the middle. Germline values: CDR1 LNHDA, CDR2 SQIVND (reference sequence). The CDR3 sequence is 13 residues long. CDR3 DNA sequence: TGTGCCAGTAGTCTATGGGGGGGCCACGAGCAGTACTTC. Its protein is CASSLWGGHEQYF.

This clonotype was detected ten times or more. The chain employs TRBV2 and TRBJ1-6; no clear D gene. V gave up 0 bases and J gave up 10 bases, with 4 bases separating them. CDR1 and CDR2 from the germline V gene are SNHLY and FYNNEI. The CDR3 has 12 residues. The CDR3 reads CASSEALSPLHF. CDR3 bases: TGTGCCAGCAGTGAAGCGCTCTCACCCCTCCACTTT.

This chain connects TRBV19 to TRBJ1-4; no clear D gene. V lost 4 bases to trimming and J lost 8 bases, with 17 bases between them. Germline values: CDR1 LNHDA, CDR2 SQIVND (reference sequence). The CDR3 runs to 15 residues. CDR3: CASSTLAGRLEKLFF. The CDR3 nucleotides are TGTGCCAGTAGTACCCTTGCCGGAAGACTGGAAAAACTGTTTTTT.

The chain carries TRBV6-1 and TRBJ2-5; TRBD2 is a possible D gene (6 bases). The CDR3 has 18 amino acids. Trimming removed 7 bases from V and 1 base from J, with 25 bases in between. The germline gives CDR1 MNHNS, CDR2 SASEGT. Here the CDR3 DNA reads TGTGCCAGCACCGCGGACTACGTTAATCCCACAGCCCAAGAGACCCAGTACTTC. As protein: CASTADYVNPTAQETQYF.

On this clonotype: A far larger clone is one nucleotide away, so this likely arose from a read error. Because it lacks the conserved phenylalanine or tryptophan at the end, this CDR3 is likely a read error. The rearrangement joins TRBV2 to TRBJ2-7; unclear D gene. The V gene's germline CDR1 is SNHLY and CDR2 FYNNEI. The CDR3 sequence is 11 residues long. V was cut by 3 bases and J by 3 bases, with 3 bases left in between. CDR3: CASSDFYEQYL. The DNA for the CDR3 is TGTGCCAGCAGTGACTTCTACGAGCAGTACCTC.

This chain links TRBV9 with TRBJ2-1; no definite D call. The germline V and J ends were trimmed by 0 bases and 4 bases, with 8 bases remaining between them. Germline V gene data show CDR1 as SGDLS and CDR2 as YYNGEE. The CDR3 contains 14 residues. CDR3: CASSVENYYNEQFF. The CDR3 bases are TGTGCCAGCAGCGTAGAGAACTATTACAATGAGCAGTTCTTC. Looking up the rest from reference TRBV9 and TRBJ2-1 gives the full variable domain: DSGVTQTPKHLITATGQRVTLRCSPRSGDLSVYWYQQSLDQGLQFLIQYYNGEERAKGNILERFSAQQFPDLHSELNLSSLELGDSALYFCASSVENYYNEQFFGPGTRLTVL.

The count of this clonotype is one. The junction does not match germline at one end; this may be a read error. The chain carries TRBV28 and TRBJ1-2; D is perhaps TRBD1 (5 bases). CDR1 and CDR2 (germline): MDHEN, SYDVKM. This CDR3 has 14 amino acids. This CDR3 reads CASSDGGTFYGYTF. Written as DNA, the CDR3 is TGCGCCAGCAGTGACGGGGGTACTTTCTATGGCTACACCTTC.